Presented here are 2 T cell receptor beta chains from one specimen sequenced in a study of T cell repertoires in cytomegalovirus infection. MiXCR was run by TCRdb on the reads, yielding one entry per CDR3 protein. This table has hundreds of thousands of distinct CDR3 sequences, 8% to 10% appearing once. The specimen was PBMCs. Receptors were obtained from a human donor in good health (CMV status not recorded). Some clones in this sample may be carry-over from other donors' samples.

This clonotype was recorded at least ten times. The chain couples TRBV10-3 to TRBJ1-2; D might be TRBD1 (6 bases). The CDR3 runs 15 residues. CDR1 ENHRY and CDR2 SYGVKD come from the germline V gene. V lost 6 bases and J 4 bases, leaving 18 bases between the germline ends. CDR3 DNA: TGTGCCATCAGCGAACCGGGACACGCAAGCTATGGCTACACCTTC. The encoded protein is CAISEPGHASYGYTF.

The gene calls are TRBV20-1 and TRBJ2-7, with a possible D match to TRBD1 (6 bases). This CDR3 comprises 13 residues. The germline V and J ends were trimmed by 6 bases and 3 bases, with 15 bases remaining between them. CDR1 is DFQATT, CDR2 SNEGSKA, per germline (reference sequence). The CDR3 DNA reads TGCAGTGCGGGACCCGCGGACAGCTACGAGCAGTACTTC. Its translation: CSAGPADSYEQYF.